Listed below are T cell receptor beta chains from one sample, sequenced in a study of CD8+ T cells in alopecia areata. Clones were read by immunoSEQ multiplex PCR, and TCRdb kept only the in-frame ones, dropping some. The sample holds a few hundred thousand clones, 45% to 70% seen once. The sequenced sample was CD4+ T cells sorted from blood, obtained around week 54, from a patient treated with tofacitinib. The source is a human donor with alopecia areata. Each CDR3 is given with its conserved first and last residue. Size is stated for part of the rows, as once, few or many counts, or as a class when the clone is expanded.

len,j_gene,v_gene,abundance,CDR3aa
15,TRBJ1-2,TRBV4-1,NA,CASSQVGQGNYGYTF
18,TRBJ1-2,TRBV4-1,NA,CASSGRDRPPSSTYGYTF
16,TRBJ1-1,TRBV2,NA,CASRDRRQGMNTEAFF
15,TRBJ2-4,TRBV6-6,NA,CASRVQGWFGNIQYF
15,TRBJ2-3,TRBV25-1,NA,CASSDNLAFTDTQYF
18,TRBJ2-1,TRBV15,NA,CATSRDNIREGTYNEQFF
12,TRBJ2-7,TRBV7-2,NA,CASSLGLWEQYF
13,TRBJ2-7,TRBV7-2,NA,CASSLGGEREQYF
12,TRBJ2-7,TRBV30,few,CAWSEQGYEQYF
17,TRBJ1-6,TRBV5-4,NA,CASSFGLGQGRGSPLHF
13,TRBJ1-5,TRBV6-5,NA,CASSPVKSQPQHF
13,TRBJ1-1,TRBV4-1,few,CASAPWGRTEAFF
15,TRBJ2-1,TRBV7-2,NA,CASSLSRGVYNEQFF
14,TRBJ2-2,TRBV5-1,NA,CASSLDANTGELFF
16,TRBJ2-1,TRBV7-9,NA,CASKISGGLGNNEQFF
13,TRBJ2-1,TRBV30,NA,CAWSVSVGGEQFF
15,TRBJ2-7,TRBV4-3,NA,CASSPSLGATYEQYF
15,TRBJ2-7,TRBV4-3,few,CASSQVSGQGYEQYF
13,TRBJ2-7,TRBV30,NA,CAGRRAGIFEQYF
12,TRBJ1-5,TRBV6-1,few,CAIGQVGQPQHF
13,TRBJ1-5,TRBV29-1,few,CSVGDREYQPQHF
13,TRBJ2-1,TRBV5-1,NA,CASGPEGTNEQFF
14,TRBJ1-2,TRBV14,few,CASSQRRGLGGYTF
12,TRBJ1-2,TRBV29-1,few,CSVEPGGYGYTF
13,TRBJ1-2,TRBV30,NA,CACSVRADGGYTF
14,TRBJ2-7,TRBV5-1,few,CASRKDGRYYEQYF
13,TRBJ2-1,TRBV9,NA,CASSDHGLNEQFF
13,TRBJ1-2,TRBV5-4,NA,CASSQDREYGYTF
15,TRBJ2-1,TRBV29-1,few,CSVSGTSGTYNEQFF
19,TRBJ2-1,TRBV5-1,few,CASSALNLLMGAKLNEQFF
13,TRBJ1-2,TRBV7-2,NA,CASSLAGFGGYTF
15,TRBJ1-2,TRBV4-1,few,CASSQVQGQLGGYTF
14,TRBJ2-7,TRBV5-1,NA,CASSPAGGHYEQYF
15,TRBJ1-2,TRBV25-1,NA,CASSEYGGRRDGYTF
13,TRBJ1-5,TRBV30,once,CAWDRGWNQPQHF
11,TRBJ1-5,TRBV2,few,CASSNNQPQHF
15,TRBJ2-7,TRBV7-9,NA,CASSGSRLRMVEQYF